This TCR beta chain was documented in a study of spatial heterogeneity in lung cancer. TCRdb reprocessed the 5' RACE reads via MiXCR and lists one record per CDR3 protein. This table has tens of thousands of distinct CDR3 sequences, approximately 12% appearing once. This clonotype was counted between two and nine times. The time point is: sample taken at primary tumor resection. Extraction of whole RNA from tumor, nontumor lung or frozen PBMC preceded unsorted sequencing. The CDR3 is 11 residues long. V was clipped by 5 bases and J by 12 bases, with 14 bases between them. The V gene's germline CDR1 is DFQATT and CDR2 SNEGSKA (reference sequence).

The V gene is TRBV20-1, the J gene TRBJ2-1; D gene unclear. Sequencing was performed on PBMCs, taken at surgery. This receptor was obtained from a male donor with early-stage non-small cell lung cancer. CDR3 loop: CSAPDLPGQFF. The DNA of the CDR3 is TGCAGTGCTCCTGATCTTCCGGGGCAGTTCTTC.